The 9 T cell receptor beta chains listed next were all sequenced from one sample in a study of CD8 T cell repertoires and HIV-1 epitope variants. No cognate antigen is known for these TCRs. The data were produced by immunoSEQ multiplex PCR, yet TCRdb's version contains in-frame clones alone and is incomplete. The profile shows under 2,500 clones, 72% of them singletons. Source material: cultured CD8+ T cells derived from PBMCs. Source of these receptors: a male donor with HIV.

This clone came up a few times. This rearrangement joins TRBV6-5 to TRBJ1-6; D may be TRBD1 (5 bases). V lost 6 bases, J lost 5 bases, and 14 bases lay in between. Germline CDR1 is MNHEY and CDR2 is SVGAGI. The CDR3 spans 15 residues. The CDR3 region has the DNA TGTGCCAGCAGACCAGGGTTTCGGGATAATTCACCCCTCCACTTT. Amino acids: CASRPGFRDNSPLHF.

This sequence joins TRBV28 and TRBJ1-6; D unresolved. The CDR3 has 13 amino acids. CDR1 MDHEN and CDR2 SYDVKM come from the germline V gene. Trimming cost V 2 bases and J 7 bases, with 6 bases left between them. The CDR3 DNA is TGTGCCAGCAGTTTAAATGTGAATTCACCCCTCCACTTT. This gives the protein CASSLNVNSPLHF.

The J gene is TRBJ1-2, the V gene TRBV5-6; D is undetermined. The V gene's germline CDR1 is SGHDT and CDR2 YYEEEE. This CDR3 is built from 13 residues. The V and J ends lost 4 bases and 4 bases respectively, with 11 bases between them. CDR3 region: CASSEGPLYGYTF. In DNA form, the CDR3 reads TGTGCCAGCAGCGAAGGGCCTCTCTATGGCTACACCTTC.

The V gene is TRBV7-9, the J gene TRBJ2-1; 9 positions agree with TRBD2. The CDR3 has 14 amino acids. CDR1 SEHNR and CDR2 FQNEAQ come from the germline V gene (reference sequence). The J segment lost 15 bases and the V segment lost 5 bases, leaving 14 bases of the junction unmatched. The CDR3 is CASSTGLALQSGFF. CDR3 coding DNA: TGTGCCAGCAGCACGGGACTAGCACTTCAATCGGGGTTCTTC.

This chain joins TRBV9 and TRBJ2-1; 9 nucleotides match TRBD1. J was trimmed by 1 base and V by 4 bases; bases with no gene match: 6. The CDR3 is made up of 16 amino acids. Germline CDR1 is SGDLS and CDR2 is YYNGEE. CDR3 nucleotide sequence: TGTGCCAGCAGCATTAGGGGACAGGGTTCCTACAATGAGCAGTTCTTC. It specifies CASSIRGQGSYNEQFF.

The chain combines TRBV5-1 with TRBJ2-7, with D perhaps TRBD2 (6 bases). This CDR3 has 14 amino acids. CDR1 and CDR2 (germline): SGHRS, YFSETQ. V was shortened by 1 base and J by 3 bases, with 11 bases between the two germline ends. CDR3 in amino acids: CASSLYAGGYEQYF. The DNA of the CDR3 is TGCGCCAGCAGCTTGTATGCCGGGGGCTACGAGCAGTACTTC.

The chain employs TRBV11-2 and TRBJ1-6; weak D call: TRBD1 (6 bases). V was trimmed by 7 bases and J by 0 bases, leaving 19 bases between them. The CDR3 contains 18 residues. CDR1 is SGHAT and CDR2 is FQNNGV in the germline V gene. Here the CDR3 reads CASTKYGGGSSYNSPLHF. CDR3 DNA sequence: TGTGCCAGCACCAAGTACGGGGGCGGAAGCTCCTATAATTCACCCCTCCACTTT.

V usage is TRBV2 and J usage is TRBJ2-5; weak D call: TRBD2 (6 bases). The CDR3 totals 15 residues. Germline-derived CDR1 and CDR2 are SNHLY and FYNNEI. Trimming left V 7 bases short and J 5 bases short, with 20 bases between. The CDR3 sequence: CASTPTGGVGETQYF. In nucleotides, the CDR3 is TGTGCCAGCACGCCGACTGGAGGGGTCGGCGAGACCCAGTACTTC.

The CDR3 sequence is CASSEPSYEQYF. CDR3 coding DNA: TGTGCCAGCAGTGAACCCTCCTACGAGCAGTACTTC. The chain carries TRBV2 and TRBJ2-7; no definite D call. Looked up from germline, CDR1 is SNHLY and CDR2 is FYNNEI. V was clipped by 2 bases and J by 0 bases, with 2 bases between them. This CDR3 region has 12 residues.